This T cell receptor (beta chain) is from a study of CD8+ T cells in alopecia areata. Sorting of CD4+ and CD8+ T cells was performed on PBMCs. Per germline, CDR1 SGDLS and CDR2 YYNGEE. This CDR3 is 14 amino acids long. Trimming took off 1 base at V and 5 bases at J, with 12 bases between the two ends. Reverse transcribed after extraction, RNA yielded cDNA as the sequencing template. Only in-frame clones appear in the TCRdb table, and some are missing; sequencing was by immunoSEQ multiplex PCR. This sample has around 150,000 clones, with 45% to 60% found just once. V and J are TRBV9 and TRBJ2-5; a possible D gene is TRBD2 (7 bases). Sequencing was performed on CD4+ T cells sorted from blood. This TCR was sampled from a human donor in good health. The CDR3 nucleotides are TGTGCCAGCAGCGTAAGGGGGGGCGTTGAGACCCAGTACTTC. It specifies CASSVRGGVETQYF. The whole variable domain, filled in from reference TRBV9 and TRBJ2-5, reads DSGVTQTPKHLITATGQRVTLRCSPRSGDLSVYWYQQSLDQGLQFLIQYYNGEERAKGNILERFSAQQFPDLHSELNLSSLELGDSALYFCASSVRGGVETQYFGPGTRLLVL.